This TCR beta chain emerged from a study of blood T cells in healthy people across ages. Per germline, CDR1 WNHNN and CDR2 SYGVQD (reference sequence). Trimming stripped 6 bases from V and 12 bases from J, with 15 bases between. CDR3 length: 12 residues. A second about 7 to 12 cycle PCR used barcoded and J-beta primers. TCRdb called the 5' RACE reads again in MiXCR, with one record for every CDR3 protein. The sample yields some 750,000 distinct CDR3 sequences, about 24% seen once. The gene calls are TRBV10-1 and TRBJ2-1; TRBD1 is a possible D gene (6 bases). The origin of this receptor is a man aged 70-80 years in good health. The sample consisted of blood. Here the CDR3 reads CASSPTGLRQFF. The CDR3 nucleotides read TGCGCCAGCAGCCCCACAGGGCTAAGGCAGTTCTTC.